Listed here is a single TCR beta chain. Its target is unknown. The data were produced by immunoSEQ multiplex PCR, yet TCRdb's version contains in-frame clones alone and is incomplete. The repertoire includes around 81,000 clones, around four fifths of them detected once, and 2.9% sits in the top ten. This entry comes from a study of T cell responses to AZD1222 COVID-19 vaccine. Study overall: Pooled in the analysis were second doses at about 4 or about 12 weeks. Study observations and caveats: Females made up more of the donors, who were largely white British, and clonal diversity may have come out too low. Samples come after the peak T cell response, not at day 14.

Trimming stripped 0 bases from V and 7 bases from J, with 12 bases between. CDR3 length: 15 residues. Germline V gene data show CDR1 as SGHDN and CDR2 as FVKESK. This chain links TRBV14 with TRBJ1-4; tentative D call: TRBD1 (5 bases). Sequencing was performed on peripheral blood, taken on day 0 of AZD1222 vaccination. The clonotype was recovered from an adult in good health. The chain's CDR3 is CASSQDFGGGEKLFF. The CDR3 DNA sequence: TGTGCCAGCAGCCAAGATTTCGGGGGAGGTGAAAAACTGTTTTTT.